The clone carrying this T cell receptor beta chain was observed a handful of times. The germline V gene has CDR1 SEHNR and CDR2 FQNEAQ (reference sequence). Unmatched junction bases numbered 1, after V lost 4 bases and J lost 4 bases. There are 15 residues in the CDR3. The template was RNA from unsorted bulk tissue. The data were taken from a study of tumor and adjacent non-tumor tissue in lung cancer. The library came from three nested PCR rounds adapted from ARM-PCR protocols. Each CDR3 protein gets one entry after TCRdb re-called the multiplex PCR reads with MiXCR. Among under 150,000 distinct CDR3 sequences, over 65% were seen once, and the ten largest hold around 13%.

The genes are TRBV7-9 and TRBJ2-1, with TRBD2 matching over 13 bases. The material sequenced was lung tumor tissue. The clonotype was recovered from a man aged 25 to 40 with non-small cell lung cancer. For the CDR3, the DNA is TGTGCCAGCAGCTCGGGACTAGCGGGGTACAATGAGCAGTTCTTC. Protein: CASSSGLAGYNEQFF.